Each of the 28 T cell receptor beta chains below was sequenced from the same sample in a study of blood T cells in healthy people across ages (dated by TCRdb to about 2015). Library method: 5' RACE. TCRdb shows the sequencer as Illumina HiSeq 2500. The second PCR ran for roughly 6 to 11 cycles and used a J-beta primer mix along with a sample-barcoded 5' primer. The public reads were reanalyzed by TCRdb: fastp trimming at Q25, MiXCR alignment, in-frame beta chains only. CDR3 protein duplicates are merged, each entry listing the most common genes and DNA. The sample table lists around 1.5 million distinct CDR3 sequences, approximately 59% of them with a count of one. Clones ranked in the top ten supply over 6.5% of the sample. Specimen: blood. These receptors all come from a man aged 18 to 29 in good health.

This chain joins TRBV6-5 and TRBJ1-5; TRBD1 matches at 7 bases. J was trimmed by 2 bases and V by 4 bases; bases with no gene match: 5. The CDR3 sequence is 15 residues long. The germline V gene encodes CDR1 MNHEY and CDR2 SVGAGI. CDR3 in amino acids: CASSLPQGRNQPQHF. The DNA for the CDR3 is TGTGCCAGCAGTTTGCCACAGGGGCGCAATCAGCCCCAGCATTTT.

This clonotype was counted a few times. CDR3 DNA: TGCGCCAGCAGTATAAACTACAGGGACGGAGAAGAGACCCAGTACTTC. This sequence encodes CASSINYRDGEETQYF. The rearrangement joins TRBV10-2 to TRBJ2-5; the D gene is possibly TRBD1 (6 bases). Germline CDR1 and CDR2: WSHSY and SAAADI. The CDR3 extends over 16 amino acids. V lost 5 bases to trimming and J lost 3 bases, with 19 bases between them.

The chain combines TRBV4-2 with TRBJ2-3; TRBD2 matches 9 bases. Germline trimming cut 4 bases from V and 1 base from J; bases unmatched to any gene: 15. Germline assignment: CDR1 LGHNA and CDR2 YNFKEQ. The CDR3 has 19 amino acids. CDR3 nucleotides: TGTGCCAGCAGCCCTTCGACTAGCGGTTCAAATAGGGGCACAGATACGCAGTATTTT. Protein product: CASSPSTSGSNRGTDTQYF.

The rearrangement joins TRBV6-6 to TRBJ2-3; a possible D gene is TRBD2 (6 bases). V dropped 6 bases and J dropped 10 bases, with 20 bases sitting between them. CDR3 length equals 14 residues. Germline values: CDR1 MNHNY, CDR2 SVGAGI (reference sequence). The CDR3 bases are TGTGCCAGCAGCCGGACTAATCCCGGGGAGGCGCAGTATTTT. Its protein product is CASSRTNPGEAQYF.

The chain has TRBV20-1 and TRBJ2-1; 10 bases agree with TRBD2. This CDR3 contains 15 residues. The germline CDR1 and CDR2 sequences are DFQATT and SNEGSKA (reference sequence). J was trimmed by 4 bases and V by 3 bases; bases with no gene match: 6. The CDR3 sequence is CSARDLAGVYNEQFF. CDR3 bases: TGCAGTGCTAGGGATCTAGCGGGGGTTTACAATGAGCAGTTCTTC.

CDR3 nucleotide sequence: TGTGCCAGCAGCCAAGATGCAGGGTTTAATTCACCCCTCCACTTT. It specifies CASSQDAGFNSPLHF. The chain combines TRBV3-1 with TRBJ1-6, with D tentatively TRBD1 (5 bases). Trimming shortened V by 0 bases and J by 6 bases, and 9 bases separated the two germline ends. The germline V gene has CDR1 LGHDT and CDR2 YNNKEL (reference sequence). CDR3 length equals 15 residues.

The V and J genes are TRBV5-1 and TRBJ2-5, with D possibly being TRBD1 (6 bases). The J call is uncertain, as TRBJ2-7 better fits the DNA end. Germline V lookup: CDR1 SGHRS, CDR2 YFSETQ. This CDR3 contains 14 residues. Here the CDR3 DNA reads TGCGCCAGCAGCTTGGTATCACAGGGATACGAGCAGTACTTC. Translating it yields CASSLVSQGYEQYF.

The DNA for the CDR3 is TGTGCCAGCAGTGAAATGAGAGCGGAGACCCAGTACTTC. This codes for CASSEMRAETQYF. The V and J genes are TRBV2 and TRBJ2-5; the D is unclear. The CDR3 sequence is 13 residues long. Germline CDR1 SNHLY, CDR2 FYNNEI. Trimming cost V 2 bases and J 5 bases, with 9 bases left between them.

The chain joins TRBV29-1 to TRBJ1-1; no clear D gene. The germline CDR1 and CDR2 sequences are SQVTM and ANQGSEA. V lost 4 bases to trimming and J lost 1 base, with 7 bases between them. CDR3 length: 12 residues. The CDR3 region has the DNA TGCAGCGTTGTCGCACCGAACACTGAAGCTTTCTTT. Residues: CSVVAPNTEAFF. Together with reference TRBV29-1 and TRBJ1-1, the CDR3 gives the full variable domain: SAVISQKPSRDICQRGTSLTIQCQVDSQVTMMFWYRQQPGQSLTLIATANQGSEATYESGFVIDKFPISRPNLTFSTLTVSNMSPEDSSIYLCSVVAPNTEAFFGQGTRLTVV.

This clonotype was detected a few times. This rearrangement joins TRBV20-1 to TRBJ2-7; 13 nucleotides match TRBD2. The V and J ends lost 5 bases and 5 bases, in that order; junction bases with no gene match: 3. The germline V gene has CDR1 DFQATT and CDR2 SNEGSKA (reference sequence). CDR3 length: 13 residues. CDR3 in DNA: TGCAGTGCTGAGACTAGCGGGAGGAACGAGCAGTACTTC. Its protein product is CSAETSGRNEQYF.

This chain uses TRBV13 with TRBJ2-7; a weak D match, TRBD2 (5 bases). Germline assignment: CDR1 PRHDT and CDR2 FYEKMQ (reference sequence). CDR3 length: 14 residues. V shed 5 bases and J shed 6 bases, with 17 bases lying between them. The CDR3: CASSPGLRVTEQYF. DNA for the CDR3: TGTGCCAGCAGCCCAGGACTGCGAGTAACCGAGCAGTACTTC.

The J gene is TRBJ1-4, the V gene TRBV6-1; 7 bases line up with TRBD1. The CDR3 contains 17 residues. V was clipped by 6 bases and J by 0 bases; unmatched bases: 10. The germline CDR1 and CDR2 sequences are MNHNS and SASEGT. The CDR3 reads CASSPGEGAATNEKLFF. In DNA, the CDR3 is TGTGCCAGCAGCCCCGGGGAGGGGGCGGCAACTAATGAAAAACTGTTTTTT.

V gene TRBV4-2 combines with J gene TRBJ2-7; 9 bases map to TRBD2. The CDR3 consists of 15 residues. Trimming cost V 3 bases and J 0 bases; bases outside gene matches: 3. CDR1 and CDR2 from the germline V gene are LGHNA and YNFKEQ. CDR3 protein: CASSHAGGSSYEQYF. For the CDR3, the DNA is TGTGCCAGCAGCCACGCGGGGGGGAGCTCCTACGAGCAGTACTTC.

This clonotype was seen just once. The V gene is TRBV5-1, the J gene TRBJ2-2; 9 bases are a match to TRBD1. The V gene's germline CDR1 is SGHRS and CDR2 YFSETQ. CDR3 size: 15 residues. V lost 5 bases to trimming and J lost 4 bases; unmatched junction nucleotides: 6. CDR3 sequence reads: CASRTGQGGTGELFF. The CDR3 region has the DNA TGCGCCAGCAGAACGGGACAGGGAGGCACCGGGGAGCTGTTTTTT.

This sequence joins TRBV29-1 and TRBJ2-1, with TRBD1 as a possible D gene (5 bases). Germline V gene lookup returns CDR1 SQVTM and CDR2 ANQGSEA. The CDR3 is 12 amino acids. V lost 3 bases to trimming and J lost 6 bases, with 9 bases between them. CDR3 protein: CSVEVDINEQFF. The CDR3 coding sequence is TGCAGCGTTGAGGTGGACATCAATGAGCAGTTCTTC.

The chain carries TRBV6-6 and TRBJ2-7; D might be TRBD1 or TRBD2, each matching 6 bases. This CDR3 has 13 residues. CDR1 and CDR2 (germline): MNHNY, SVGAGI (reference sequence). V dropped 6 bases and J dropped 4 bases, with 13 bases sitting between them. CDR3 nucleotide sequence: TGTGCCAGCAGGAGAGGGGGGCTGTACGAGCAGTACTTC. Protein sequence: CASRRGGLYEQYF.

In its sample, this clonotype was seen a few times. The chain carries TRBV7-9 and TRBJ2-5, with D maybe TRBD1 (6 bases). Germline lookup yields CDR1 SEHNR and CDR2 FQNEAQ (reference sequence). This CDR3 comprises 15 residues. V was cut by 2 bases and J by 1 base, with 11 bases left in between. CDR3 DNA: TGTGCCAGCAGCTTAAGACCGACAGGCCAAGAGACCCAGTACTTC. This sequence encodes CASSLRPTGQETQYF.

This clonotype was observed a few times. The chain carries TRBV10-2 and TRBJ2-7; TRBD1 agrees at 7 bases. V dropped 11 bases and J dropped 4; count of bases not matched to a gene: 2. This CDR3 spans 10 amino acids. CDR1 and CDR2 (germline): WSHSY, SAAADI. The CDR3 spells CAAGGYEQYF. Here the CDR3 DNA reads TGCGCCGCAGGGGGATACGAGCAGTACTTC.

There are a few counts of this clonotype. The V call is TRBV6-1, the J call TRBJ2-4; 7 nucleotides match TRBD2. With the DNA end fitting TRBJ2-7 better, the J assignment may be wrong. The CDR3 is 12 amino acids. The germline V gene has CDR1 MNHNS and CDR2 SASEGT. The CDR3 reads CASRDYPYEQYF. The CDR3 nucleotides read TGTGCCTCCCGGGACTATCCCTACGAGCAGTACTTC.

The rearrangement uses TRBV6-5 and TRBJ1-6, with D unresolved. CDR1 MNHEY and CDR2 SVGAGI come from the germline V gene. V was clipped by 0 bases and J by 8 bases, with 14 bases between them. CDR3 length equals 16 residues. CDR3 region: CASSYSSGRMDSPLHF. The CDR3 coding sequence is TGTGCCAGCAGTTACTCGTCCGGAAGGATGGATTCACCCCTCCACTTT.

The V and J genes are TRBV4-1 and TRBJ2-2; 7 nucleotides align to TRBD1. V trimming: 0 bases; J trimming: 7 bases; junction bases outside the gene matches: 5. Germline CDR1 is MGHRA and CDR2 is YSYEKL. The CDR3 is 15 amino acids. CDR3 DNA sequence: TGCGCCAGCAGCCAAGATACAGGGGTGGTCGGGGAGCTGTTTTTT. Protein sequence: CASSQDTGVVGELFF.

In its sample, this clonotype was seen a few times. V and J are TRBV4-1 and TRBJ2-7; TRBD1 agrees at 7 bases. CDR3 length: 14 residues. With V trimmed by 5 bases and J by 1 base, 5 bases remained unmatched. Germline lookup yields CDR1 MGHRA and CDR2 YSYEKL. In DNA, the CDR3 is TGCGCCAGCAGCAAACCGGGACAGTCCTACGAGCAGTACTTC. Residues: CASSKPGQSYEQYF.

This chain connects TRBV5-1 to TRBJ1-2; 7 bases are shared with TRBD1. The CDR3 covers 13 residues. Germline assignment: CDR1 SGHRS and CDR2 YFSETQ. The trim removed 2 bases at V and 6 bases at J, leaving 4 bases unmatched. In DNA, the CDR3 is TGCGCCAGCAGCTTACGGACAGGTCATGGCTACACCTTC. This codes for CASSLRTGHGYTF.

The table lists this clonotype with a count of one. The chain employs TRBV29-1 and TRBJ2-1; D may match TRBD1 or TRBD2 (6 bases each). Germline V gene data show CDR1 as SQVTM and CDR2 as ANQGSEA. The CDR3 spans 14 residues. The CDR3 spells CSGGGTSSYNEQFF. The CDR3 DNA reads TGCAGTGGGGGCGGGACCAGCTCCTACAATGAGCAGTTCTTC.

The chain couples TRBV20-1 to TRBJ2-5; 9 nucleotides match TRBD1. The ends lost 8 bases at V and 2 bases at J; junction bases unmatched: 6. Germline V gene sequence: CDR1 DFQATT, CDR2 SNEGSKA (reference sequence). The CDR3 sequence is 13 residues long. The CDR3 DNA is TGCAGTATACAGACAGGGGGGCAAGAGACCCAGTACTTC. The encoded protein is CSIQTGGQETQYF.

The CDR3 bases are TGCGCCAGCACCCCCGGGACTAGCGTATACAATGAGCAGTTCTTC. Translated: CASTPGTSVYNEQFF. The chain links TRBV5-1 to TRBJ2-1; 10 bases are shared with TRBD2. Germline assignment: CDR1 SGHRS and CDR2 YFSETQ. CDR3 length: 15 residues. V shed 6 bases and J 4 bases; nucleotides not matched to a gene: 7.

The chain couples TRBV6-5 to TRBJ2-7; maybe TRBD2 (5 bases). CDR1 is MNHEY and CDR2 is SVGAGI in the germline V gene. Trimming stripped 0 bases from V and 5 bases from J, with 11 bases between. The CDR3 has 14 amino acids. The CDR3 here is CASSYSYPGDEQYF. The CDR3 nucleotides read TGTGCCAGCAGTTACTCCTACCCCGGGGACGAGCAGTACTTC.

In this sample, this clonotype turned up many times. A much larger clone differs from this one at a single base, so this may be a read error. The chain recombines TRBV5-6 with TRBJ2-1, with D perhaps TRBD2 (5 bases). CDR1 is SGHDT, CDR2 YYEEEE, per germline. The V gene lost 4 bases and the J gene lost 6 bases, with 14 bases spanning the gap. The CDR3 totals 14 residues. CDR3 nucleotides: TGTGCCAGCAGCGTTGATCGGGGAGCCAATGAGCAGTTCTTC. Its translation is CASSVDRGANEQFF.